This T cell receptor beta chain was recovered during a study of persistence of HIV-infected CD4 T cells. Study results and limitations: Antigen-responding cells were enriched for degenerate expanded CDR3beta sequences.

This CDR3 contains 19 residues. V dropped 4 bases and J dropped 3 bases, with 25 bases sitting between them. Germline CDR1 and CDR2: SGHRS and YFSETQ. The immunoSEQ assay was version 4, run in survey mode. TCRdb keeps only in-frame clones here, not all; method: immunoSEQ multiplex PCR. Found here are 35,000 to 45,000 clones, 70% to 90% of them singletons; the top ten hold 5.4%. In its sample, this clone was seen a few times. The target antigen is unknown. Cells were stimulated with overlapping HIV-1 Gag 15-mer peptides. Memory cells lacking CD40L and CD69 with high CD45RO were sorted. Adults with HIV-1 started suppressive ART while chronically infected. CD8-depleted PBMCs were stimulated about 19 hours with anti-CD28/CD49d costimulation, CD40-blocking antibody and enfuvirtide.

The chain is built from TRBV5-1 and TRBJ2-2, with D possibly being TRBD1 or TRBD2 (6 bases each). The sample here was cultured CD4+ T cells from PBMCs, taken from a patient who received antiretroviral therapy. The TCR was taken from an adult with HIV. The donor label of this sample is uncertain. CDR3 loop: CASSLTLQGGGLYTGELFF. DNA of the CDR3: TGCGCCAGCAGCCTAACCCTACAGGGAGGCGGGCTTTACACCGGGGAGCTGTTTTTT.